Shown below are 20 T cell receptor beta chains from a single sample sequenced in a study of blood T cell repertoires in COVID-19. TCRdb's copy holds only in-frame clones and misses some; the assay was immunoSEQ multiplex PCR. The sample records roughly 210,000 clones, roughly 84% being singletons. The material sequenced was PBMCs or T cells enriched from blood (not recorded which). These receptor sequences come from a young man in a cohort exposed to, infected with or recovered from COVID-19 (not recorded which).

V gene TRBV19 combines with J gene TRBJ1-5; possible D gene TRBD1, 5 bases. The ends were cut back, 5 bases at V and 6 bases at J, with 8 bases in the middle. The CDR3 has 12 residues. Germline CDR1 reads LNHDA; CDR2 reads SQIVND (reference sequence). CDR3 region: CASSFQGQPQHF. The CDR3 bases are TGTGCCAGTAGTTTCCAGGGTCAGCCCCAGCATTTT. Complete variable domain (other parts from reference TRBV19 and TRBJ1-5): DGGITQSPKYLFRKEGQNVTLSCEQNLNHDAMYWYRQDPGQGLRLIYYSQIVNDFQKGDIAEGYSVSREKKESFPLTVTSAQKNPTAFYLCASSFQGQPQHFGDGTRLSIL.

The chain is built from TRBV7-2 and TRBJ2-1; 8 nucleotides line up with TRBD2. The CDR3 has 16 amino acids. The J segment lost 9 bases and the V segment lost 5 bases, leaving 15 bases of the junction unmatched. Per germline, CDR1 SGHTA and CDR2 FQGNSA. The CDR3 sequence is CASSNQGFSGNIEQFF. CDR3 DNA: TGTGCCAGCAGCAATCAGGGGTTTAGCGGGAATATTGAGCAGTTCTTC.

The rearrangement uses TRBV19 and TRBJ1-1; 12 nucleotides agree with TRBD1. CDR1 is LNHDA, CDR2 SQIVND, per germline (reference sequence). The ends lost 3 bases at V and 9 bases at J; junction bases unmatched: 8. The CDR3 spans 15 residues. For the CDR3, the DNA is TGTGCCAGTAGTATTTCCGGGACAGGGGGCGGCAAAGCTTTCTTT. It yields the protein CASSISGTGGGKAFF. Full variable domain (missing parts from reference TRBV19 and TRBJ1-1): DGGITQSPKYLFRKEGQNVTLSCEQNLNHDAMYWYRQDPGQGLRLIYYSQIVNDFQKGDIAEGYSVSREKKESFPLTVTSAQKNPTAFYLCASSISGTGGGKAFFGQGTRLTVV.

This clone came up a few times. The V call is TRBV11-1, the J call TRBJ1-1; 7 bases match TRBD1. The V gene end was trimmed by 1 base and the J gene end by 10 bases; junction bases not matched to a gene: 9. The CDR3 is 14 residues long. Germline CDR1 SGHAT, CDR2 FQDESV (reference sequence). The CDR3 coding sequence is TGTGCCAGCAGCTTAGGTATCCGGGACAGTAGAGCTTTCTTT. Translating gives CASSLGIRDSRAFF.

The V gene is TRBV28, the J gene TRBJ2-7; no reliable D call. CDR1 is MDHEN and CDR2 is SYDVKM in the germline V gene. The CDR3 has 13 residues. V gave up 6 bases and J gave up 1 base, with 10 bases separating them. The CDR3, as DNA: TGTGCCAGCAGACTCATTGGTTCCTACGAGCAGTACTTC. It specifies CASRLIGSYEQYF.

The chain joins TRBV6-1 to TRBJ1-2; 9 positions agree with TRBD1. The CDR3 spans 14 residues. Germline loops: CDR1 MNHNS, CDR2 SASEGT. V shed 2 bases and J 8 bases; nucleotides not matched to a gene: 6. DNA of the CDR3: TGTGCCAGCAGTGAAATACAGGGGGCTCGGGGCTACACCTTC. The encoded protein is CASSEIQGARGYTF.

This chain connects TRBV7-2 to TRBJ2-2; TRBD1 matches at 8 bases. CDR3 length: 14 residues. The V segment lost 3 bases and the J segment 6 bases; nucleotides outside the gene matches: 3. CDR1 is SGHTA and CDR2 is FQGNSA in the germline V gene. CDR3 region: CASSFDRGAGELFF. Here the CDR3 DNA reads TGTGCCAGCAGCTTTGACAGGGGAGCCGGGGAGCTGTTTTTT.

The rearrangement joins TRBV4-1 to TRBJ2-7; 7 nucleotides line up with TRBD2. V gave up 4 bases and J gave up 3 bases; unmatched junction bases: 6. This CDR3 comprises 14 residues. From germline, CDR1 is MGHRA and CDR2 YSYEKL. CDR3 DNA: TGCGCCAGCAGCCGAGGACTAGAGGGCTACGAGCAGTACTTC. The encoded protein is CASSRGLEGYEQYF.

Here the CDR3 DNA reads TGTGCCAGTAGGTCATCGGGGGGGACAGTTAATGAAAAACTGTTTTTT. Translating gives CASRSSGGTVNEKLFF. The J gene is TRBJ1-4, the V gene TRBV19; 7 bases are a match to TRBD1. With 6 bases clipped from V and 4 bases from J, the junction kept 11 bases outside the gene matches. Looked up from germline, CDR1 is LNHDA and CDR2 is SQIVND (reference sequence). The length of the CDR3 is 16 residues.

V and J are TRBV28 and TRBJ1-4; 7 bases are shared with TRBD1. The CDR3 totals 17 residues. CDR1 is MDHEN, CDR2 SYDVKM, per germline. J lost 6 bases, V lost 1 base, and 11 bases had no gene match. The CDR3: CASSLYGAAGQHEKLFF. CDR3 bases: TGTGCCAGCAGTTTATACGGAGCGGCGGGACAGCATGAAAAACTGTTTTTT.

The chain recombines TRBV9 with TRBJ1-1, with a tentative D call TRBD1 (5 bases). The CDR3 loop spans 15 amino acids. With 0 bases removed from V and 5 bases from J, the gap between germline ends came to 14 bases. Germline CDR1 is SGDLS and CDR2 is YYNGEE. In DNA, the CDR3 is TGTGCCAGCAGCGTAGAGCGGGACCCGAGGACTGAAGCTTTCTTT. This encodes CASSVERDPRTEAFF.

The genes are TRBV21-1 and TRBJ2-5; TRBD2 reflects the table's D call only, with no check against the DNA. TRBV21-1 is marked as a pseudogene. This CDR3 has 17 amino acids. CDR3 amino acids: CASSKVPQLEIQETQYF. The CDR3 DNA reads TGTGCCAGCAGCAAAGTTCCGCAACTCGAAATACAAGAGACCCAGTACTTC.

The genes are TRBV19 and TRBJ1-1; perhaps TRBD1 as D (5 bases). CDR1 is LNHDA, CDR2 SQIVND, per germline (reference sequence). The CDR3 loop spans 17 amino acids. V lost 3 bases to trimming and J lost 2 bases, with 19 bases between them. CDR3 in amino acids: CASSIGLGDSLNTEAFF. In nucleotides, the CDR3 is TGTGCCAGTAGTATTGGTCTGGGTGACAGCTTAAACACTGAAGCTTTCTTT.

V is TRBV29-1 and J is TRBJ2-7; 7 nucleotides align to TRBD2. CDR3 length equals 13 residues. Germline trimming cut 7 bases from V and 5 bases from J; bases unmatched to any gene: 11. From germline, CDR1 is SQVTM and CDR2 ANQGSEA. CDR3 bases: TGCAGCGCCAGCTCGGGGGGTCTGAACGAGCAGTACTTC. It specifies CSASSGGLNEQYF.

The chain carries TRBV11-3 and TRBJ2-5, with D possibly being TRBD2 (6 bases). This CDR3 is 15 amino acids long. Trimming stripped 4 bases from V and 4 bases from J, with 16 bases between. Germline V gene sequence: CDR1 SGHNT, CDR2 YENEEA. The DNA for the CDR3 is TGTGCCAGCAGCTCACCCCGAGAGGAGGGAGAGACCCAGTACTTC. This translates into CASSSPREEGETQYF. The full variable domain, its missing parts supplied by reference TRBV11-3 and TRBJ2-5, is EAGVVQSPRYKIIEKKQPVAFWCNPISGHNTLYWYLQNLGQGPELLIRYENEEAVDDSQLPKDRFSAERLKGVDSTLKIQPAELGDSAVYLCASSSPREEGETQYFGPGTRLLVL.

The CDR3 DNA reads TGTGCCAGCAGCCATTACCTTCCGGGACTAGCGGGACCCGCTGCCACAGATACGCAGTATTTT. Residues: CASSHYLPGLAGPAATDTQYF. This sequence joins TRBV4-2 and TRBJ2-3, with 13 bases identical to TRBD2. The J segment lost 2 bases and the V segment lost 3 bases, leaving 17 bases of the junction unmatched. CDR3 length: 21 residues. Germline CDR1 reads LGHNA; CDR2 reads YNFKEQ.

V is TRBV5-6 and J is TRBJ2-2; TRBD1 might be the D (5 bases). CDR1 and CDR2 (germline): SGHDT, YYEEEE. This CDR3 spans 16 amino acids. Trimming stripped 5 bases from V and 0 bases from J, with 14 bases between. The DNA for the CDR3 is TGTGCCAGCAGGTCTTTGCAGGGTTCGAACACCGGGGAGCTGTTTTTT. Its translation: CASRSLQGSNTGELFF.

The chain uses TRBV7-9 and TRBJ1-6; D unresolved. The germline CDR1 and CDR2 sequences are SEHNR and FQNEAQ (reference sequence). This CDR3 region has 17 residues. The V end lost 5 bases, the J end lost 5 bases, and 19 bases lay between the germline ends. Written as DNA, the CDR3 is TGTGCCAGCAGCCCGGGAGCGGGGAGGATTAATAATTCACCCCTCCACTTT. Protein sequence: CASSPGAGRINNSPLHF.

The sample holds one count of this clone. This rearrangement joins TRBV5-1 to TRBJ1-2; D is unresolved. Trimming took 0 bases from V and 4 from J, leaving 10 bases between them. Germline CDR1 SGHRS, CDR2 YFSETQ. The CDR3 is 14 residues long. CDR3 amino acids: CASSLDTDTYGYTF. The CDR3 DNA sequence: TGCGCCAGCAGCTTGGACACCGACACCTATGGCTACACCTTC.

Here the CDR3 reads CASSSSSSSYEQYF. CDR3 nucleotide sequence: TGTGCCAGCAGCTCATCTAGCAGCTCCTACGAGCAGTACTTC. J is TRBJ2-7 and V is TRBV7-2; a possible D gene is TRBD2 (5 bases). The germline V gene encodes CDR1 SGHTA and CDR2 FQGNSA. The V end lost 4 bases, the J end lost 0 bases, and 10 bases lay between the germline ends. CDR3 length: 14 amino acids.